The T cell receptor (beta chain) described here comes from a study of blood T cell repertoires in COVID-19. Method: immunoSEQ multiplex PCR; TCRdb's copy keeps in-frame clones and lacks some. The sample has 230,000 or so clones, more than 85% seen once. This CDR3 has 13 residues. V was pared by 5 bases and J by 6 bases, with 13 bases between. Germline-derived CDR1 and CDR2 are MNHEY and SMNVEV (reference sequence). The sequence derives from a man between 40 and 49 years old with active or convalescent COVID-19. This rearrangement joins TRBV27 to TRBJ1-1; weak D call: TRBD1 (6 bases). Sequencing was carried out using peripheral blood. The CDR3 loop is CASSTVGAAEAFF. In DNA form, the CDR3 reads TGTGCCAGCAGTACCGTGGGGGCGGCTGAAGCTTTCTTT.